This TCR beta chain was found in a study of cytomegalovirus exposure and HLA in healthy donors. PCR used 60 Vbeta primers and 13 Jbeta primers. TCRdb's table, derived via immunoSEQ multiplex PCR, lists solely in-frame clones and lacks some. The sample comprises approximately 140,000 clones, approximately 79% of which are singletons, and roughly 6.3% rests with the top ten. CDR1 and CDR2 from the germline V gene are LNHDA and SQIVND (reference sequence). The junction had 1 base not matched to a gene; V was cut back by 7 bases and J by 2 bases. The CDR3 spans 13 residues. This chain uses TRBV19 with TRBJ2-1, with 8 bases lining up with TRBD1. This TCR derives from a middle-aged woman in good health and CMV-seropositive. Sequencing was performed on PBMCs. Here the CDR3 reads CASKTGAYNEQFF. In DNA, the CDR3 is TGTGCCAGTAAGACAGGGGCCTACAATGAGCAGTTCTTC.